The clone carrying this T cell receptor (beta chain) was counted a few times. Its antigen is as yet unknown. The source of the sample is a study of identical twins. Whole-study findings and limits: Donors were not followed over many years; analysis was cross-sectional.

One entry per CDR3 protein results from TCRdb running MiXCR on the 5' RACE reads. In the table there are about 530,000 distinct CDR3 sequences, approximately 14% of which are singletons. Germline V gives CDR1 SQVTM, CDR2 ANQGSEA. This CDR3 is built from 13 residues. V was trimmed by 5 bases and J by 3 bases, leaving 14 bases between them. This sample also belongs to another study, concerning yellow fever vaccine responses in identical twins.

The chain uses TRBV29-1 and TRBJ2-7, with a possible D match to TRBD2 (5 bases). Sequencing used CD4+ T cells sorted from blood. The sequence came from a woman between 18 and 29 years old in good health. DNA of the CDR3: TGCAGCGTTTTCCTTCCGGGAAACTACGAGCAGTACTTC. This translates into CSVFLPGNYEQYF.